The T cell receptor (beta chain) described here comes from a study of T cell responses to AZD1222 COVID-19 vaccine (dated by TCRdb to the early 2020s). For the study in its entirety: AZD1222 recipients with second doses at about 4 weeks or about 12 weeks were pooled, because spike-specific TCR depth and breadth did not differ between schedules. TCR sequencing covered 230 or so trial participants: approximately 200 given two doses of AZD1222 and 26 given two doses of MenACWY control vaccine. Trial participants were enrolled into age subgroups of 18-55, 56-69 and 70-plus years, which contained 148, 28 and 57 TCR-sequenced participants, respectively.

The CDR3 regions of human TCRbeta chains were analyzed by immunosequencing. The published analysis was carried out like this. Repertoire TCRs were matched against a reference library of SARS-CoV-2-specific TCRs generated with the MIRA antigen-specificity platform. Breadth was defined as the fraction of unique TCRs that were SARS-CoV-2-associated, and depth was defined as the fraction of total T cells that were SARS-CoV-2-associated. Using the MIRA data, every spike-specific TCR was mapped to the spike region that the TCR reacted to and assigned to either a CD4 or a CD8 class. Log10-transformed breadth and depth values were compared by one-way ANOVA with Sidak's multiple comparisons tests. The table was pulled from immuneACCESS by TCRdb, which kept in-frame rearrangements only. Such tables lose some clones; where checked, under half of the loss comes from unresolved V genes, and the rest has no known cause. V and J calls and clone size follow that table, whereas D and trimming were derived from the DNA. This sample is represented by some 140,000 clones; about 85% of them were singletons. 3% to 3.5% of the sample is taken by the ten largest.

Details on this clone: The specificity of this receptor is unknown. The record has no base qualities; no much larger clone is one base away.

Points the paper makes about the study in general: Nearly half of unique spike-specific TCRs reportedly recognized epitopes outside regions mutated in the B.1.351 and B.1.1.7 variants. No day 14 peak-response samples were available, so repertoires were characterized only after the peak T cell response. Conclusions about previously exposed vaccinees were limited because only six AZD1222 recipients were SARS-CoV-2 seropositive at baseline. Spike-specific TCR breadth and depth rose significantly after two AZD1222 doses compared with day 0 and with MenACWY recipients. The 56-69-year group was small, and its depth increase did not reach significance, likely because of low power. Most participants were white British and females outnumbered males, and the authors suggested that clonal diversity may have been underestimated. The vaccine-associated CD4 TCRs covered the entire spike protein, and the dominant responses fell in regions 160-218 and 743-854.

The V end loses 6 bases and the J end loses 4 bases, and a stretch of 9 bases separates them. Reading from cysteine to phenylalanine, the CDR3 counts 12 amino acids. Of all the DNA, just the CDR3 is kept, 36 bases in frame from base 1. According to the germline V gene (reference sequence), CDR1 reads LNHNV and CDR2 reads YYDKDF. Reading the label with the study, this specimen's time point is: baseline before first vaccination. Samples from vaccinated people were obtained from the UK trials COV001 and COV002, which included a single-blind randomized controlled phase 2/3 trial of AZD1222 (ChAdOx1 nCoV-19) in healthy adults. For TCRbeta chain sequencing, PBMC samples were collected from trial participants at day 0 and at day 28 after the second dose.

Here the sequenced sample was peripheral blood, taken on day 0 of AZD1222 vaccination. In this chain, TRBV15 is recombined with TRBJ1-1; a tentative D call is TRBD1 (5 bases match). The clonotype was recovered from an adult in good health. In nucleotides, the sequence is TGTGCCACCAGAGGACACACCACTGAAGCTTTCTTT. Its product reads: CATRGHTTEAFF. The full variable domain, completed from the reference TRBV15 and TRBJ1-1 proteins outside the CDR3, reads DAMVIQNPRYQVTQFGKPVTLSCSQTLNHNVMYWYQQKSSQAPKLLFHYYDKDFNNEADTPDNFQSRRPNTSFCFLDIRSPGLGDTAMYLCATRGHTTEAFFGQGTRLTVV.